The next 11 T cell receptor beta chains were all read from a single sample in a study of T cell repertoires in aging, cancer and after chemotherapy. Amplification of TCR beta used genomic DNA extracted from peripheral blood. TRB rearrangements spanning V, D and J were amplified using mixed TRB-A/B primers. One entry per CDR3 protein, called by TCRdb with MiXCR from the multiplex PCR reads. The sample records 2,300 or so distinct CDR3 sequences, about 33% being singletons. Sequencing was carried out using blood. The receptors come from a human donor with a solid tumor.

This clonotype has only a few counts. This sequence joins TRBV6-5 and TRBJ1-1; 9 bases agree with TRBD1. V trimming: 8 bases; J trimming: 5 bases; junction bases outside the gene matches: 6. The CDR3 consists of 13 residues. CDR1 MNHEY and CDR2 SVGAGI come from the germline V gene. The CDR3 nucleotides read TGTGCCAGCGGTCGACAGGGGGTTACTGAAGCTTTCTTT. Its translation is CASGRQGVTEAFF.

By share, this clonotype ranks as large. The chain combines TRBV29-1 with TRBJ1-5; D is uncertain. The CDR3 extends over 12 amino acids. Germline CDR1 is SQVTM and CDR2 is ANQGSEA. Trimming took off 4 bases at V and 3 bases at J, with 7 bases between the two ends. In DNA form, the CDR3 reads TGCAGCGTTGGGGCCATCAATCAGCCCCAGCATTTT. It translates to CSVGAINQPQHF.

This clonotype ranks as medium-sized. This chain connects TRBV19 to TRBJ2-6, with D tentatively TRBD1 (5 bases). Germline V gene sequence: CDR1 LNHDA, CDR2 SQIVND (reference sequence). The CDR3 spans 16 residues. Trimming stripped 1 base from V and 2 bases from J, with 9 bases between. The CDR3 bases are TGTGCCAGTAGTATAGTAGGGGCAGCTGGGGCCAACGTCCTGACTTTC. Amino acid sequence: CASSIVGAAGANVLTF.

The genes are TRBV5-1 and TRBJ1-5; D gene uncertain. This CDR3 spans 14 amino acids. V gave up 2 bases and J gave up 5 bases, with 11 bases separating them. CDR1 and CDR2 (germline): SGHRS, YFSETQ. CDR3 nucleotides: TGCGCCAGCAGCTTCGGGGAACCTCATCAGCCCCAGCATTTT. Translating gives CASSFGEPHQPQHF. Complete variable domain (other parts from reference TRBV5-1 and TRBJ1-5): KAGVTQTPRYLIKTRGQQVTLSCSPISGHRSVSWYQQTPGQGLQFLFEYFSETQRNKGNFPGRFSGRQFSNSRSEMNVSTLELGDSALYLCASSFGEPHQPQHFGDGTRLSIL.

This clonotype is medium-sized in the sample. In DNA, the CDR3 is TGTGCCAGTACAAGAGGGTCGAGACAGAATTCACCCCTCCACTTT. It yields the protein CASTRGSRQNSPLHF. The J gene is TRBJ1-6, the V gene TRBV19, with D tentatively TRBD1 (5 bases). This CDR3 has 15 amino acids. Germline V gene data show CDR1 as LNHDA and CDR2 as SQIVND (reference sequence). V lost 7 bases, J lost 7 bases, and 17 bases lay in between.

The chain carries TRBV11-1 and TRBJ1-1, with D possibly matching TRBD1 (6 bases). V was cut by 1 base and J by 8 bases, with 11 bases left in between. The CDR3 covers 13 residues. CDR1 and CDR2 (germline): SGHAT, FQDESV (reference sequence). The CDR3 nucleotides read TGTGCCAGCAGCTTAGTAGGGGGGCCCGAAGCTTTCTTT. This codes for CASSLVGGPEAFF.

The chain combines TRBV27 with TRBJ1-1; D is unclear. Germline V gene data show CDR1 as MNHEY and CDR2 as SMNVEV (reference sequence). The CDR3 totals 14 residues. V was clipped by 4 bases and J by 3 bases, with 12 bases between them. The CDR3 DNA is TGTGCCAGCAGTTCCCAATACGGGTACACTGAAGCTTTCTTT. This encodes CASSSQYGYTEAFF.

The genes are TRBV5-3 and TRBJ2-1; 9 nucleotides line up with TRBD2. TRBV5-3 is flagged as an ORF with uncertain function. The CDR3 has 16 residues. The V and J ends lost 4 bases and 8 bases, in that order; junction bases with no gene match: 13. CDR3 in amino acids: CARSDGWRGGRHEQFF. CDR3 bases: TGTGCCAGAAGCGACGGTTGGCGGGGGGGCCGTCATGAGCAGTTCTTC.

The chain employs TRBV5-1 and TRBJ2-2, with TRBD1 matching over 8 bases. From germline, CDR1 is SGHRS and CDR2 YFSETQ. The V gene end was trimmed by 10 bases and the J gene end by 8 bases; junction bases not matched to a gene: 16. The CDR3 runs 15 residues. The DNA of the CDR3 is TGCGCCTCCCGCCTTAGGGCAGGGGGCGTGGGGGAGCTGTTTTTT. This codes for CASRLRAGGVGELFF.

By sample fraction, this clonotype is medium-sized (0.01 to 0.1%). V gene TRBV6-4 combines with J gene TRBJ2-3; D gene unclear. The CDR3 is made up of 15 amino acids. V shed 1 base and J shed 0 bases, with 8 bases lying between them. CDR1 and CDR2 from the germline V gene are MRHNA and SNTAGT. The chain's CDR3 is CASSDYASSTDTQYF. The CDR3 region has the DNA TGTGCCAGCAGTGACTATGCCAGTAGCACAGATACGCAGTATTTT.

A few counts support this clonotype. J is TRBJ2-2 and V is TRBV18, with TRBD1 identical over 8 bases. Germline loops: CDR1 KGHSH, CDR2 LQKENI. The CDR3 covers 16 residues. J was trimmed by 3 bases and V by 3 bases; bases with no gene match: 6. The CDR3: CASSPQGAMDTGELFF. For the CDR3, the DNA is TGTGCCAGCTCACCCCAGGGGGCAATGGACACCGGGGAGCTGTTTTTT. Full variable domain (missing parts from reference TRBV18 and TRBJ2-2): NAGVMQNPRHLVRRRGQEARLRCSPMKGHSHVYWYRQLPEEGLKFMVYLQKENIIDESGMPKERFSAEFPKEGPSILRIQQVVRGDSAAYFCASSPQGAMDTGELFFGEGSRLTVL.